This is a list of T cell receptor beta chains from one sample in a study of CD8+CD57+ T cells in acquired aplastic anemia. Each CDR3 protein gets one entry after TCRdb re-called the reads with MiXCR. The table has 80,000 or so distinct CDR3 sequences, over 35% seen once; the top ten hold approximately 61%. The sample comprised sorted CD4+, CD8+, or CD8+CD57+ T cells (not recorded which) from PBMCs. These receptors all stem from a human donor in good health, serving as a control. CDR3s include the opening cysteine and the closing phenylalanine or tryptophan. Each record gives: CDR3 DNA, CDR3 protein, D gene, J gene, V gene, clone size. The D gene is left open where the match is weak. The size of a clone is reported for some rows only, either as once, few or many, or as a class for expanded clones.

CDR3 DNA: TGTGCCAGCAGCTTGGACCAGCTTGAAGCTTTCTTT; CDR3 protein: CASSLDQLEAFF; D gene: NA; J gene: TRBJ1-1; V gene: TRBV5-4; clone size: NA
CDR3 DNA: TGTGCCAGCAGTGTTGGGGGGCTTGGCTACACCTTC; CDR3 protein: CASSVGGLGYTF; D gene: NA; J gene: TRBJ1-2; V gene: TRBV12-3/TRBV12-4; clone size: few
CDR3 DNA: TGTGCCAGCAGAGACGCCGGGGAGCTGTTTTTT; CDR3 protein: CASRDAGELFF; D gene: NA; J gene: TRBJ2-2; V gene: TRBV10-1; clone size: NA
CDR3 DNA: TGTGCCTGGCAGCAAGACGGGGCATACAATGAGCAGTTCTTC; CDR3 protein: CAWQQDGAYNEQFF; D gene: NA; J gene: TRBJ2-1; V gene: TRBV30; clone size: NA
CDR3 DNA: TGTGCCAGCCGCCGAGGGCGGGACGAGCAGTTCTTC; CDR3 protein: CASRRGRDEQFF; D gene: NA; J gene: TRBJ2-1; V gene: TRBV10-3; clone size: NA
CDR3 DNA: TGTGCCAGCAGTGTTTCGGGGTTGGGCACAGATACGCAGTATTTT; CDR3 protein: CASSVSGLGTDTQYF; D gene: NA; J gene: TRBJ2-3; V gene: TRBV25-1; clone size: NA
CDR3 DNA: TGTGCCAGCAGCGGACAGGGGGATGAGCAGTTCTTC; CDR3 protein: CASSGQGDEQFF; D gene: TRBD1; J gene: TRBJ2-1; V gene: TRBV9; clone size: many
CDR3 DNA: TGCAGTGCTAGAGATTACGAAAGGACCGTCTACGAGCAGTACTTC; CDR3 protein: CSARDYERTVYEQYF; D gene: NA; J gene: TRBJ2-7; V gene: TRBV20-1; clone size: many
CDR3 DNA: TGTGCCACCTCAAGGCAGGACAGTGGTGTCGAGCAGTACTTC; CDR3 protein: CATSRQDSGVEQYF; D gene: NA; J gene: TRBJ2-7; V gene: TRBV2; clone size: NA
CDR3 DNA: TGTGCCAGCAGCACCTTCGACAGGATGGGGAATTCACCCCTCCACTTT; CDR3 protein: CASSTFDRMGNSPLHF; D gene: NA; J gene: TRBJ1-6; V gene: TRBV16; clone size: NA
CDR3 DNA: TGTGCCAGCAGTGGTTCCAGGCGAGCTGGCAACCAAGAGACCCAGTACTTC; CDR3 protein: CASSGSRRAGNQETQYF; D gene: NA; J gene: TRBJ2-5; V gene: TRBV2; clone size: NA
CDR3 DNA: TGTGCCAGCAGCCTGGACAGGGCCTCCTACGAGCAGTACTTC; CDR3 protein: CASSLDRASYEQYF; D gene: TRBD1; J gene: TRBJ2-7; V gene: TRBV12-3/TRBV12-4; clone size: many
CDR3 DNA: TGCAGTGCTAGAGATCGAGGTTCAGCGGGAGAGGCGGAGACCCAGTACTTC; CDR3 protein: CSARDRGSAGEAETQYF; D gene: TRBD2; J gene: TRBJ2-5; V gene: TRBV20-1; clone size: NA